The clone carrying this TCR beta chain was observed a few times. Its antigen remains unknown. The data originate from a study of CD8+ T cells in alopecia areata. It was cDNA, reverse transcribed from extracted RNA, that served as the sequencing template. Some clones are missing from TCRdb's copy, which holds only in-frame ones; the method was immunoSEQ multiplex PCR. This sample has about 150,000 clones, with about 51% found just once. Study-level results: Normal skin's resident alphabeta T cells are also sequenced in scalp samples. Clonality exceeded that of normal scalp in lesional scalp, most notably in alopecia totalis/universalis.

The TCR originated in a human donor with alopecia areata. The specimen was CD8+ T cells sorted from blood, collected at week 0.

The CDR3 DNA is TGCGCCAGCAGCGTTACAGGGGGCGCAGGGGAGACCCAGTACTTC. Translation: CASSVTGGAGETQYF. The J gene is TRBJ2-5, the V gene TRBV5-1; TRBD1 matches at 9 bases. Per germline, CDR1 SGHRS and CDR2 YFSETQ. V trimming: 4 bases; J trimming: 5 bases; junction bases outside the gene matches: 9. There are 15 residues in the CDR3.